Listed below are T cell receptor beta chains from one sample, sequenced in a study of T cell repertoires in cytomegalovirus infection. Their cognate antigens are unknown. TCRdb reanalysed the reads using MiXCR and keeps one entry per CDR3 protein. This table has 900,000 to 950,000 distinct CDR3 sequences, less than 35% appearing once. The source was cultured CD8+ T cells from PBMCs, collected from culture after CMV antigen stimulation. Source of these receptors: a human donor in good health (CMV status not recorded). Some clones in this sample may be carry-over from other donors' samples. CDR3s include the opening cysteine and the closing phenylalanine or tryptophan. Fields, in order: CDR3 DNA, CDR3 protein, V gene, D gene, clone size, J gene. A D gene is named only where the DNA matches it firmly. Size is stated for part of the rows, as once, few or many counts, or as a class when the clone is expanded.

cdr3_nt: TGTGCCAGCAGTTCCACGGGGGCAGTTTCAATGGGGGAGCAGTTCTTC
cdr3_aa: CASSSTGAVSMGEQFF
v_call: TRBV6-2/TRBV6-3
d_call: .
clone_size: .
j_call: TRBJ2-1

cdr3_nt: TGTGCCAGCAGCTGGCCGGGGGCCCCCGAGCAGTACTTC
cdr3_aa: CASSWPGAPEQYF
v_call: TRBV5-8
d_call: .
clone_size: few
j_call: TRBJ2-7

cdr3_nt: TGCGCCAGCAGCCGAGGGACAGGGGGCCTAGAGACCCAGTACTTC
cdr3_aa: CASSRGTGGLETQYF
v_call: TRBV5-1
d_call: TRBD1
clone_size: many
j_call: TRBJ2-5

cdr3_nt: TGTGCCAGCAGCTTAGAAATCGTGTACAATGAGCAGTTCTTC
cdr3_aa: CASSLEIVYNEQFF
v_call: TRBV7-2
d_call: .
clone_size: many
j_call: TRBJ2-1

cdr3_nt: TGTGCCAGCAGCTCTTACATCACCGGGGAGCTGTTTTTT
cdr3_aa: CASSSYITGELFF
v_call: TRBV7-3
d_call: .
clone_size: .
j_call: TRBJ2-2

cdr3_nt: TGTGCCAGCAGTGACAGTACCTACGAGCAGTACTTC
cdr3_aa: CASSDSTYEQYF
v_call: TRBV11-3
d_call: .
clone_size: many
j_call: TRBJ2-7

cdr3_nt: TGTGCCAGCAGCACCGGGAGCCACACTGAAGCTTTCTTT
cdr3_aa: CASSTGSHTEAFF
v_call: TRBV6-5
d_call: .
clone_size: few
j_call: TRBJ1-1

cdr3_nt: TGCGCCAGCAGCTTGACGGCAGGGCCCTACAATGAGCAGTTCTTC
cdr3_aa: CASSLTAGPYNEQFF
v_call: TRBV5-1
d_call: .
clone_size: .
j_call: TRBJ2-1

cdr3_nt: TGTGCCAGTAATACAGGGACCGGGGAGCTGTTTTTT
cdr3_aa: CASNTGTGELFF
v_call: TRBV6-6
d_call: .
clone_size: .
j_call: TRBJ2-2

cdr3_nt: TGTGCCAGTAGCACCTTATCGAGGGAGGAAGCTTTCTTT
cdr3_aa: CASSTLSREEAFF
v_call: TRBV19
d_call: .
clone_size: .
j_call: TRBJ1-1

cdr3_nt: TGTGCCAGCAGCTTCAAGACTAGCTACACCGGGGAGCTGTTTTTT
cdr3_aa: CASSFKTSYTGELFF
v_call: TRBV5-6
d_call: TRBD2
clone_size: few
j_call: TRBJ2-2

cdr3_nt: TGTGCCAGCAGCTTAGTCGGACAGGGAGTGACTGAAGCTTTCTTT
cdr3_aa: CASSLVGQGVTEAFF
v_call: TRBV7-6
d_call: TRBD1
clone_size: many
j_call: TRBJ1-1

cdr3_nt: TGTGCCAGCCGCCCTGAGGGAGGTAGCGATGAGCAGTTCTTC
cdr3_aa: CASRPEGGSDEQFF
v_call: TRBV7-4
d_call: .
clone_size: .
j_call: TRBJ2-1

cdr3_nt: TGCGCCAGCAGCTTGGCCGGTGGGGGCCTCTCCTACGAGCAGTACTTC
cdr3_aa: CASSLAGGGLSYEQYF
v_call: TRBV5-1
d_call: .
clone_size: .
j_call: TRBJ2-7

cdr3_nt: TGCAGCGTTGAAGATCCAGGGAGAGAGACCCAGTACTTC
cdr3_aa: CSVEDPGRETQYF
v_call: TRBV29-1
d_call: .
clone_size: few
j_call: TRBJ2-5

cdr3_nt: TGTGCCAGCAGCTTAGGGGCTCCCCCTTGGGATACGCAGTATTTT
cdr3_aa: CASSLGAPPWDTQYF
v_call: TRBV7-9
d_call: .
clone_size: .
j_call: TRBJ2-3

cdr3_nt: TGTGCCAGCAGCTGGGGTGGCTTCAGCTACAATGAGCAGTTCTTC
cdr3_aa: CASSWGGFSYNEQFF
v_call: TRBV5-8
d_call: .
clone_size: few
j_call: TRBJ2-1

cdr3_nt: TGTGCCAGCAGCCAACAGAGCTCTGGAAACACCATATATTTT
cdr3_aa: CASSQQSSGNTIYF
v_call: TRBV14
d_call: .
clone_size: few
j_call: TRBJ1-3

cdr3_nt: TGTGCCACCTCGGATCCACTTGGGCAGTACTTC
cdr3_aa: CATSDPLGQYF
v_call: TRBV6-1
d_call: .
clone_size: .
j_call: TRBJ2-7

cdr3_nt: TGTGCCAGCATCGTGAGGAGGCTAGCGGGGGAAGAGCAGTACTTC
cdr3_aa: CASIVRRLAGEEQYF
v_call: TRBV6-1
d_call: TRBD2
clone_size: few
j_call: TRBJ2-7

cdr3_nt: TGCGCCAGCAGCCAAGGAATCGGGAGGGTAGATACGCAGTATTTT
cdr3_aa: CASSQGIGRVDTQYF
v_call: TRBV4-1
d_call: TRBD2
clone_size: few
j_call: TRBJ2-3

cdr3_nt: TGTGCCACCAGCAGACGCACAGATACGCAGTATTTT
cdr3_aa: CATSRRTDTQYF
v_call: TRBV15
d_call: .
clone_size: .
j_call: TRBJ2-3

cdr3_nt: TGTGCCAGCAGTAGGACAGCCCGCTTAGCTAATGAAAAACTGTTTTTT
cdr3_aa: CASSRTARLANEKLFF
v_call: TRBV7-6
d_call: .
clone_size: few
j_call: TRBJ1-4

cdr3_nt: TGTGCCAGCAGCTTAGAGGGGAGCCGGGAAAACTCCGGGCCTGAAAAACTGTTTTTT
cdr3_aa: CASSLEGSRENSGPEKLFF
v_call: TRBV13
d_call: .
clone_size: .
j_call: TRBJ1-4

cdr3_nt: TGTGCCAGCAGCCCCGGGACAGGGCGCGCCGGAGGTGAAGCTTTCTTT
cdr3_aa: CASSPGTGRAGGEAFF
v_call: TRBV27
d_call: TRBD1
clone_size: .
j_call: TRBJ1-1

cdr3_nt: TGTGCCAGCAGCCCACGTGACAGGGGGCAAGTCGATGGCTACACCTTC
cdr3_aa: CASSPRDRGQVDGYTF
v_call: TRBV7-3
d_call: TRBD1
clone_size: .
j_call: TRBJ1-2

cdr3_nt: TGTGCCAGCAGCTTAGGGGACAGGAATCAGCCCCAGCATTTT
cdr3_aa: CASSLGDRNQPQHF
v_call: TRBV7-8
d_call: TRBD1
clone_size: many
j_call: TRBJ1-5

cdr3_nt: TGTGCCAGCAGTTTGCCTCGACAGGGCCGGACAGATACGCAGTATTTT
cdr3_aa: CASSLPRQGRTDTQYF
v_call: TRBV7-9
d_call: TRBD1
clone_size: .
j_call: TRBJ2-3

cdr3_nt: TGTGCCTCGGAAACGGGACAGAACTACGAGCAGTACTTC
cdr3_aa: CASETGQNYEQYF
v_call: TRBV10-3
d_call: TRBD1
clone_size: few
j_call: TRBJ2-7

cdr3_nt: TGTGCCAGCAGCCTATGGGATGGACAGCCCCAGCATTTT
cdr3_aa: CASSLWDGQPQHF
v_call: TRBV7-2
d_call: .
clone_size: few
j_call: TRBJ1-5

cdr3_nt: TGTGCCAACAGCCCAGGGCGGGTTCACGAGCAGTACTTC
cdr3_aa: CANSPGRVHEQYF
v_call: TRBV7-6
d_call: .
clone_size: .
j_call: TRBJ2-7

cdr3_nt: TGTGCCAGCAGCCGGGCGGGCCCCGGCACAGATACGCAGTATTTT
cdr3_aa: CASSRAGPGTDTQYF
v_call: TRBV7-9
d_call: .
clone_size: .
j_call: TRBJ2-3

cdr3_nt: TGTGCCAGCAGAGCCCCAGAGAGCTCTGGGGCCAACGTCCTGACTTTC
cdr3_aa: CASRAPESSGANVLTF
v_call: TRBV7-6
d_call: .
clone_size: .
j_call: TRBJ2-6

cdr3_nt: TGTGCCATCCAGTTGGGAGAGACCCAGTACTTC
cdr3_aa: CAIQLGETQYF
v_call: TRBV12-3/TRBV12-4
d_call: .
clone_size: .
j_call: TRBJ2-5

cdr3_nt: TGTGCCAGCAGCTTAGAAGGGGAAGGCAGTGATCTCTCTGGAAACACCATATATTTT
cdr3_aa: CASSLEGEGSDLSGNTIYF
v_call: TRBV11-2
d_call: .
clone_size: .
j_call: TRBJ1-3

cdr3_nt: TGTGCCAGTAGTATTTTTGGTCACGCGAATCAGCCCCAGCATTTT
cdr3_aa: CASSIFGHANQPQHF
v_call: TRBV19
d_call: .
clone_size: .
j_call: TRBJ1-5

cdr3_nt: TGTGCCAGCAGTCTGGGCCACGGGGAGCTGTTTTTT
cdr3_aa: CASSLGHGELFF
v_call: TRBV12-3/TRBV12-4
d_call: .
clone_size: many
j_call: TRBJ2-2

cdr3_nt: TGTGCCAGCAGCCTAGGATCTCATCGCGGCTACACCTTC
cdr3_aa: CASSLGSHRGYTF
v_call: TRBV5-6
d_call: .
clone_size: .
j_call: TRBJ1-2

cdr3_nt: TGTGCCAGCAGCCCACCTCTCCGGCGGATCGGAAACACCATATATTTT
cdr3_aa: CASSPPLRRIGNTIYF
v_call: TRBV28
d_call: .
clone_size: .
j_call: TRBJ1-3

cdr3_nt: TGTGCCAGTAGTACCTCGGGCAGCTCCTACGAGCAGTACTTC
cdr3_aa: CASSTSGSSYEQYF
v_call: TRBV19
d_call: .
clone_size: .
j_call: TRBJ2-7

cdr3_nt: TGTGCCATCAGTGGAGGGACAGGGAACACCGGGGAGCTGTTTTTT
cdr3_aa: CAISGGTGNTGELFF
v_call: TRBV10-3
d_call: TRBD1
clone_size: .
j_call: TRBJ2-2

cdr3_nt: TGTGCCAGCAGTTTGGCCCAGGGGGCTCCTGAAAAACTGTTTTTT
cdr3_aa: CASSLAQGAPEKLFF
v_call: TRBV27
d_call: TRBD1
clone_size: many
j_call: TRBJ1-4

cdr3_nt: TGTGCCAGCAGCCAACTAGCGCTGGGGACTAGCGGGGTGGGGTATCGGAATGAGCAGTTCTTC
cdr3_aa: CASSQLALGTSGVGYRNEQFF
v_call: TRBV7-6
d_call: TRBD2
clone_size: .
j_call: TRBJ2-1

cdr3_nt: TGTGCCAGTTGGGACAGGGGAGGTTCTGGGGCCAACGTCCTGACTTTC
cdr3_aa: CASWDRGGSGANVLTF
v_call: TRBV27
d_call: TRBD1
clone_size: few
j_call: TRBJ2-6

cdr3_nt: TGTGCCAGCAGTCCCCGGGACAGGCCAAGAGATACGCAGTATTTT
cdr3_aa: CASSPRDRPRDTQYF
v_call: TRBV27
d_call: TRBD1
clone_size: .
j_call: TRBJ2-3